A selection of T cell receptor beta chains follows, all from one sample in a study of resident and recirculating memory T cells in vitiligo. Generated by immunoSEQ multiplex PCR, the TCRdb table keeps only in-frame clones and is missing some. The table records 35,000 to 45,000 clones, around 90% of them present only once. Specimen: blood. The receptors were gathered from a male donor with vitiligo. The CDR3 runs from the conserved cysteine through the conserved F or W. D genes are given only for firm matches. Clone size is shown for a subset of rows, as once, few, many or a class of expanded clone.

>TRBJ2-2|TRBV30|-|-
TGTGCCTGTCTTCCTCTAGGCCCCACCGGGGAGCTGTTTTTT
CACLPLGPTGELFF
>TRBJ1-2|TRBV25-1|TRBD1|-
TGTGCCAGCAGCACCACAGGGGGCCCGTATGCTAATACCTTC
CASSTTGGPYANTF
>TRBJ1-1|TRBV5-6|-|-
TGTGCCAGCAGCTTGGTAGACACTGAAGCTTTCTTT
CASSLVDTEAFF
>TRBJ1-2|TRBV19|-|-
TGTGCCAGTAGTTCCGACCAGAGGCTGGGACTCTATGGCTACACCTTC
CASSSDQRLGLYGYTF
>TRBJ2-7|TRBV7-8|-|-
TGTGTCTCGGTAGGGGGAAGCTCCTACGAGCAGTACTTC
CVSVGGSSYEQYF
>TRBJ2-5|TRBV7-8|TRBD1|-
TGTGCCAGCAGCTTAGCCTGGACAGGGGTTGGGGAGACCCAGTACTTC
CASSLAWTGVGETQYF
>TRBJ2-1|TRBV2|-|-
TGTGCCAGCAGTGAAGTGGATAGGACAGTGAGCTCCTACAATGAGCAGTTCTTC
CASSEVDRTVSSYNEQFF
>TRBJ1-2|TRBV30|-|-
TGTGCCTGGAGTTATGGGATGTATGGACAAGGCTACACCTTC
CAWSYGMYGQGYTF
>TRBJ2-7|TRBV15|TRBD1|-
TGTGCCACCAGCGGCGGACAGGGGGCTAGGTACGAGCAGTACTTC
CATSGGQGARYEQYF
>TRBJ1-6|TRBV27|-|-
TGTGCCAGCAGAAGCCTCCAAACAGGGTATAATTCACCCCTCCACTTT
CASRSLQTGYNSPLHF
>TRBJ2-3|TRBV19|TRBD2|-
TGTGCCAGTAGTATAGTTGATAGCGGGGTTAACACAGATACGCAGTATTTT
CASSIVDSGVNTDTQYF
>TRBJ2-1|TRBV6-6|-|once
TGTGCCAGCCGGGGGGCCCTTTCCAATGAGCAGTTCTTC
CASRGALSNEQFF
>TRBJ1-6|TRBV5-5|-|-
TGTGCCAGCAGCTTGGCAGGGGCGAGTTGGGATTCACCCCTCCACTTT
CASSLAGASWDSPLHF
>TRBJ2-2|TRBV18|-|-
TGTGCCAGCTCCATCACCGGGATTCACAACACGATCGGCACCGGGGAGCTGTTTTTT
CASSITGIHNTIGTGELFF
>TRBJ2-1|TRBV7-3|-|-
TGTGCCAGCAGCCCCCAGTCTTCCTACAATGAGCAGTTCTTC
CASSPQSSYNEQFF
>TRBJ1-1|TRBV5-4|-|-
TGTGCCAGCAGCTTGGGATTGGTCAGGGTGAACACTGAAGCTTTCTTT
CASSLGLVRVNTEAFF
>TRBJ2-7|TRBV4-3|TRBD1|-
TGCGCCAGCAGCCAGGCACAGACAGGGGGCAGTAAGCAGTACTTC
CASSQAQTGGSKQYF
>TRBJ2-5|TRBV7-2|-|once
TGTGCCAGCAGAGCCGGGTTTGACCAAGAGACCCAGTACTTC
CASRAGFDQETQYF
>TRBJ2-7|TRBV5-8|TRBD1|-
TGTGCCAGCAGCAACAAAAAAACCGGGACAGGGACCTACGAGCAGTACTTC
CASSNKKTGTGTYEQYF
>TRBJ1-5|TRBV18|-|once
TGTGCCAGCTCACAAGTCGGTCAGCCCCAGCATTTT
CASSQVGQPQHF
>TRBJ1-2|TRBV4-3|-|-
TGCGCCAGCAGCCAAGCAACAACAGGGGGCTACACCTTC
CASSQATTGGYTF
>TRBJ2-3|TRBV29-1|-|-
TGCAGCGTTGGCCACAGCCAAGATACGCAGTATTTT
CSVGHSQDTQYF
>TRBJ1-3|TRBV18|-|-
TGTGCCAGCTCACCAATGCCGGGGTTCTCTGGAAACACCATATATTTT
CASSPMPGFSGNTIYF
>TRBJ2-7|TRBV18|TRBD1|-
TGTGCCAGCCAACGGGACAGAAGCTCCTACGAGCAGTACTTC
CASQRDRSSYEQYF
>TRBJ1-2|TRBV7-2|-|-
TGTGCCAGCAGCTTAGCGATTGTCCAGGGCGACTATGGCTACACCTTC
CASSLAIVQGDYGYTF
>TRBJ2-2|TRBV6-4|TRBD1|-
TGTGCCAGCAGTACCGACAGGGTATCCGGGGAGCTGTTTTTT
CASSTDRVSGELFF
>TRBJ2-1|TRBV9|-|-
TGTGCCAGCAGCGAGGGGGGGGATACCAATGAGCAGTTCTTC
CASSEGGDTNEQFF
>TRBJ1-1|TRBV13|-|-
TGTGCCAGCAGCTTACGAGGGGGTAAAGGAAACACTGAAGCTTTCTTT
CASSLRGGKGNTEAFF
>TRBJ2-7|TRBV13|TRBD2|-
TGTGCCAGCAGCTTAGGTTCTAGCGGGGGGGCTGAGCAGTACTTC
CASSLGSSGGAEQYF
>TRBJ2-2|TRBV7-9|TRBD2|-
TGTGCCAGCAGCCCATCGGGACTAGCGGGGTTCCTAGGGGAGCTGTTTTTT
CASSPSGLAGFLGELFF
>TRBJ2-5|TRBV15|-|-
TGTGCCACCAGCAGGGACAACAAAGGGGCATATCAAGAGACCCAGTACTTC
CATSRDNKGAYQETQYF
>TRBJ1-2|TRBV5-1|-|-
TGCGCCAGCAGCCAAACTAACAGGGCTGCTAACTATGGCTACACCTTC
CASSQTNRAANYGYTF
>TRBJ1-6|TRBV5-1|-|-
TGCGCCAGCAGCTTGGGGACATCCCAAGGGGATTCACCCCTCCACTTT
CASSLGTSQGDSPLHF
>TRBJ1-1|TRBV5-1|-|-
TGCGCCAGCAGCCCAACTCCAGGGTCGGAGGGAGAAAAAGCTTTCTTT
CASSPTPGSEGEKAFF
>TRBJ1-1|TRBV9|-|-
TGTGCCAGCAGCGCGGAGCAGGGTTTCATGAACACTGAAGCTTTCTTT
CASSAEQGFMNTEAFF
>TRBJ1-5|TRBV5-4|-|-
TGTGCCAGCAGCCTGGGCGGGGCCGAGGGACAGCCCCAGCATTTT
CASSLGGAEGQPQHF
>TRBJ1-6|TRBV4-3|-|-
TGCGCCAGCAGCCCGGATCGGGGGTCACCCCTCCACTTT
CASSPDRGSPLHF
>TRBJ2-7|TRBV7-8|-|-
TGTGCCAGCAGCTTACGCTCTAGCCCCTCCTACGAGCAGTACTTC
CASSLRSSPSYEQYF
>TRBJ2-1|TRBV7-3|TRBD2|-
TGTGCCAGCAGCCTGACTAGCGGGGGGTACAATGAGCAGTTCTTC
CASSLTSGGYNEQFF
>TRBJ1-1|TRBV5-4|-|-
TGTGCCAGCAGCTTGAAAAGGGGATTATCTGAAGCTTTCTTT
CASSLKRGLSEAFF
>TRBJ1-4|TRBV14|TRBD1|-
TGTGCCAGCAGCCAAGCCGGGACAGGGTTCGGAAAACTGTTTTTT
CASSQAGTGFGKLFF
>TRBJ2-5|TRBV7-6|-|-
TGTGCCAGCAGCTCCCGTTATGGCTCGACCCAGTACTTC
CASSSRYGSTQYF
>TRBJ2-5|TRBV18|TRBD2|once
TGTGCCAGCTCCAGGGACTATACGGAGACCCAGTACTTC
CASSRDYTETQYF
>TRBJ2-3|TRBV4-1|TRBD2|-
TGCGCCAGCAGCCAAGTGGCCCCGCTTCCGGGGGGTGTAGATACGCAGTATTTT
CASSQVAPLPGGVDTQYF
>TRBJ2-4|TRBV5-4|TRBD1|-
TGTGCCAGCAGCTCCGCCTCGGGACAGAGGAACATTCAGTACTTC
CASSSASGQRNIQYF
>TRBJ2-1|TRBV29-1|-|-
TGCAGCGTGAAGGGGGTTCTGAGCAATGAGCAGTTCTTC
CSVKGVLSNEQFF
>TRBJ2-5|TRBV2|-|-
TGTGCCAGCAGTGATGGAGGGAATGGGGAGACCCAGTACTTC
CASSDGGNGETQYF
>TRBJ1-2|TRBV27|-|-
TGTGCCAGCAGTTTATCGCCCACAGGGATCCTTGGCTACACCTTC
CASSLSPTGILGYTF
>TRBJ2-1|TRBV7-8|TRBD2|-
TGTGCCAGCAGCTTAGGCGTGGGCGGGGGGTACAATGAGCAGTTCTTC
CASSLGVGGGYNEQFF
>TRBJ1-3|TRBV7-2|-|-
TGTGCCAGCAGTGTCATCTCTGGAAACACCATATATTTT
CASSVISGNTIYF
>TRBJ2-5|TRBV29-1|TRBD2|-
TGCAGCGTTATTCGGGGGGATGAGACCCAGTACTTC
CSVIRGDETQYF
>TRBJ2-7|TRBV5-1|TRBD2|-
TGCGCCAGCAGCCCCATAGGGGCGGGGGGCGAGCAGTACTTC
CASSPIGAGGEQYF
>TRBJ2-4|TRBV18|-|few
TGTGCCAGCTCACCACCGGGGTCAAGGGGAAACATTCAGTACTTC
CASSPPGSRGNIQYF
>TRBJ2-3|TRBV7-8|TRBD2|-
TGTGCCAGCAGCCGCCTGACTAGCGGGGGCACAGATACGCAGTATTTT
CASSRLTSGGTDTQYF
>TRBJ2-2|TRBV2|TRBD1|-
TGTGCCAGCAGTTTCGGGACAGCGAACACCGGGGAGCTGTTTTTT
CASSFGTANTGELFF
>TRBJ2-3|TRBV5-4|TRBD2|-
TGTGCCAGCAGCCGGAGCGGGGGCCGCACAGATACGCAGTATTTT
CASSRSGGRTDTQYF
>TRBJ1-2|TRBV10-3|-|few
TGTGCCATCCTAGAGGGTCCGAACTATGGCTACACCTTC
CAILEGPNYGYTF
>TRBJ1-2|TRBV20-1|-|-
TGCAGTGCTAGGAGCGGCTACACCTTC
CSARSGYTF
>TRBJ1-1|TRBV7-9|-|-
TGTGCCAGCAGCTTAAAAGGGGTAGGCACTGAAGCTTTCTTT
CASSLKGVGTEAFF
>TRBJ2-2|TRBV2|-|-
TGTGCCAGCGAGGGAGCAAGCACCGGGGAGCTGTTTTTT
CASEGASTGELFF